This entry describes one T cell receptor (beta chain). The data stem from a study of graft-versus-host responses after intestinal transplantation. Here immunoSEQ multiplex PCR was the method, and the copy in TCRdb shows in-frame clones only, minus some. The table has thousands of clones, roughly 30% seen once; the top ten hold 2.5% to 3.5%. Germline assignment: CDR1 MNHEY and CDR2 SMNVEV (reference sequence). The CDR3 sequence is 18 residues long. J was trimmed by 0 bases and V by 3 bases; bases with no gene match: 9. The authors plated roughly 200,000 CFSE-labeled responder cells with roughly 200,000 irradiated, violet-dye-labeled stimulator cells.

The rearrangement uses TRBV27 and TRBJ1-3; 9 bases align to TRBD1. This clonotype was obtained from a human patient who was an organ donor for intestinal transplantation. The material sequenced was alloreactive CD8+ T cells from a mixed lymphocyte reaction culture, taken before transplantation. Subset: CFSE-low proliferating T cells sorted from roughly six-day pre-transplant mixed lymphocyte reaction (GvH or HvG direction). The CDR3 sequence: CASSLTGGRLFSGNTIYF. The DNA of the CDR3 is TGTGCCAGCAGTTTGACAGGGGGGAGACTCTTCTCTGGAAACACCATATATTTT.